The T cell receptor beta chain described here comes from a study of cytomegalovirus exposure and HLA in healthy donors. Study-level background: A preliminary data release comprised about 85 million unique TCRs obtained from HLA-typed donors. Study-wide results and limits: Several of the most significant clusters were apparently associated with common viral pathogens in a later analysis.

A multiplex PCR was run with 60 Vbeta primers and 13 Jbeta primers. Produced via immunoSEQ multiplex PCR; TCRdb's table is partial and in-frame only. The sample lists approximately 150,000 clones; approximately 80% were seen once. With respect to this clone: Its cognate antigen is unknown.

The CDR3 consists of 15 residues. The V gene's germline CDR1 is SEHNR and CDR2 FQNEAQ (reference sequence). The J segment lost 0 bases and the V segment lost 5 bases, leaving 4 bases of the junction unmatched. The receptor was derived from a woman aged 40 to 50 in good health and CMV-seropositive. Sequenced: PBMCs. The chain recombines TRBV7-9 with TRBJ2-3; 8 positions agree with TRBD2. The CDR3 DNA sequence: TGTGCCAGCAGCCCCCGGGGGGGGAGCACAGATACGCAGTATTTT. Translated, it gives CASSPRGGSTDTQYF.